The 19 T cell receptor beta chains given below trace back to one sample, sequenced in a study of T cell responses to AZD1222 COVID-19 vaccine. Profiled with immunoSEQ multiplex PCR; TCRdb holds only in-frame clones, not every one. The repertoire holds under 200,000 clones, approximately 95% seen once, with 3% to 5% in the top ten. The material was peripheral blood, obtained on day 0 of AZD1222 vaccination. The receptor source for this set is an adult in good health.

This rearrangement joins TRBV5-6 to TRBJ2-1; tentative D call: TRBD2 (6 bases). Germline-derived CDR1 and CDR2 are SGHDT and YYEEEE. V gave up 0 bases and J gave up 4 bases, with 8 bases separating them. The CDR3 loop spans 14 amino acids. The chain's CDR3 is CASSLGTIYNEQFF. The CDR3 DNA is TGTGCCAGCAGCTTGGGGACTATTTACAATGAGCAGTTCTTC.

Here the CDR3 DNA reads TGTGCCAGCAGCTTCCCTGGAAGCGGGCCCTACGAGCAGTACTTC. As protein: CASSFPGSGPYEQYF. This sequence joins TRBV11-2 and TRBJ2-7; D perhaps matches TRBD2 (6 bases). The CDR3 has 15 residues. The germline V gene has CDR1 SGHAT and CDR2 FQNNGV. Trimming shortened V by 3 bases and J by 2 bases, and 14 bases separated the two germline ends. Full variable domain (missing parts from reference TRBV11-2 and TRBJ2-7): EAGVAQSPRYKIIEKRQSVAFWCNPISGHATLYWYQQILGQGPKLLIQFQNNGVVDDSQLPKDRFSAERLKGVDSTLKIQPAKLEDSAVYLCASSFPGSGPYEQYFGPGTRLTVT.

V is TRBV5-1 and J is TRBJ1-4; D perhaps matches TRBD1 (6 bases). V gave up 7 bases and J gave up 6 bases, with 22 bases separating them. The V gene's germline CDR1 is SGHRS and CDR2 YFSETQ. The CDR3 extends over 16 amino acids. The CDR3 sequence: CASARTTGTTHEKLFF. CDR3 bases: TGCGCCAGCGCCAGGACAACCGGGACAACCCATGAAAAACTGTTTTTT.

V and J are TRBV29-1 and TRBJ1-2, with D hard to call. This CDR3 has 13 amino acids. With 6 bases removed from V and 4 bases from J, the gap between germline ends came to 15 bases. The germline CDR1 and CDR2 sequences are SQVTM and ANQGSEA. The CDR3 sequence is CSVRRRAGYGYTF. CDR3 nucleotides: TGCAGCGTGCGTAGACGTGCTGGCTATGGCTACACCTTC. Full variable domain (missing parts from reference TRBV29-1 and TRBJ1-2): SAVISQKPSRDICQRGTSLTIQCQVDSQVTMMFWYRQQPGQSLTLIATANQGSEATYESGFVIDKFPISRPNLTFSTLTVSNMSPEDSSIYLCSVRRRAGYGYTFGSGTRLTVV.

This clone was observed a single time. This rearrangement joins TRBV5-6 to TRBJ1-3; unclear D gene. Looked up from germline, CDR1 is SGHDT and CDR2 is YYEEEE. The CDR3 is made up of 14 amino acids. V dropped 3 bases and J dropped 0 bases, with 7 bases sitting between them. The CDR3, as DNA: TGTGCCAGCAGCTCCGCGGGCTCTGGAAACACCATATATTTT. It specifies CASSSAGSGNTIYF. The full variable domain, with the rest looked up from reference TRBV5-6 and TRBJ1-3, is DAGVTQSPTHLIKTRGQQVTLRCSPKSGHDTVSWYQQALGQGPQFIFQYYEEEERQRGNFPDRFSGHQFPNYSSELNVNALLLGDSALYLCASSSAGSGNTIYFGEGSWLTVV.

The V call is TRBV7-9, the J call TRBJ1-1; D gene unclear. The germline CDR1 and CDR2 sequences are SEHNR and FQNEAQ (reference sequence). V lost 0 bases and J 7 bases, leaving 9 bases between the germline ends. The CDR3 runs 13 residues. The CDR3 sequence is CASSLAGPSEAFF. CDR3 nucleotides: TGTGCCAGCAGCTTAGCCGGACCGAGTGAAGCTTTCTTT.

The chain combines TRBV6-5 with TRBJ1-5, with TRBD1 matching 8 bases. The junction had 9 bases not matched to a gene; V was cut back by 8 bases and J by 6 bases. The CDR3 contains 14 residues. CDR1 is MNHEY, CDR2 SVGAGI, per germline. CDR3 protein: CASEARGLIQPQHF. In nucleotides, the CDR3 is TGTGCCAGCGAAGCCAGGGGGCTTATTCAGCCCCAGCATTTT.

The gene calls are TRBV19 and TRBJ1-6, with 9 bases lining up with TRBD1. This CDR3 has 12 residues. J gave up 8 bases and V 10 bases, and 3 bases lay outside the gene matches. Germline loops: CDR1 LNHDA, CDR2 SQIVND (reference sequence). The CDR3 DNA sequence: TGTGCCACGGGACAGGGACATTCACCCCTCCACTTT. Translating it yields CATGQGHSPLHF.

The V call is TRBV12-3 or TRBV12-4, the J call TRBJ1-2; D remains ambiguous. V lost 3 bases and J lost 5, with 10 bases in between. CDR3 size: 13 residues. The DNA for the CDR3 is TGTGCCAGCAGTTTCGGACCGACATATGGCTACACCTTC. This translates into CASSFGPTYGYTF.

V gene TRBV4-1 combines with J gene TRBJ2-2; perhaps D is TRBD1 or TRBD2 (6 bases each). There are 18 residues in the CDR3. Germline CDR1 and CDR2: MGHRA and YSYEKL. V lost 6 bases to trimming and J lost 0 bases, with 20 bases between them. The CDR3 loop reads CASSPKPTGGSNTGELFF. The CDR3 bases are TGCGCCAGCAGTCCGAAACCGACCGGGGGCTCGAACACCGGGGAGCTGTTTTTT.

This chain joins TRBV6-2 or TRBV6-3 and TRBJ1-4; D gene ambiguous. The CDR3 spans 14 residues. CDR1 is MNHEY, CDR2 SVGEGT, per germline. Trimming left V 4 bases short and J 8 bases short, with 14 bases between. The CDR3 nucleotides read TGTGCCAGCAGTTCGCTCAGGTTAGGGGAAAAACTGTTTTTT. It codes for CASSSLRLGEKLFF.

The chain recombines TRBV7-9 with TRBJ1-1; possible D gene TRBD1, 5 bases. Trimming removed 1 base from V and 11 bases from J, with 11 bases in between. The CDR3 covers 12 residues. Germline V lookup: CDR1 SEHNR, CDR2 FQNEAQ (reference sequence). The CDR3 coding sequence is TGTGCCAGCAGCTTAGTAAGAGACAGTGCTTTCTTT. Its protein product is CASSLVRDSAFF.

The chain couples TRBV27 to TRBJ2-3; 9 positions agree with TRBD1. Germline trimming cut 5 bases from V and 1 base from J; bases unmatched to any gene: 4. This CDR3 is 15 amino acids long. Germline loops: CDR1 MNHEY, CDR2 SMNVEV (reference sequence). CDR3 amino acids: CASSRYRGRTDTQYF. The CDR3 nucleotides read TGTGCCAGCAGTCGCTACAGGGGGCGCACAGATACGCAGTATTTT.

The DNA for the CDR3 is TGTGCCAGCAGCCAATCGGTTTATGGGACAGGGGGCCCCAGGACTGGCTACACCTTC. Its protein is CASSQSVYGTGGPRTGYTF. The gene calls are TRBV16 and TRBJ1-2; TRBD1 aligns across 12 bases. CDR1 is KGHSY and CDR2 is FQNENV in the germline V gene. This CDR3 has 19 residues. Losses at the gene ends were 0 bases for V and 7 bases for J; bases not matched to a gene: 15.

This sequence joins TRBV27 and TRBJ1-1, with unresolved D. CDR1 MNHEY and CDR2 SMNVEV come from the germline V gene (reference sequence). Between the trimmed V and J ends, which lost 2 bases and 3 bases, there was a span of 16 bases. The length of the CDR3 is 16 residues. The CDR3 region is CASSLRPLGSHTEAFF. CDR3 DNA sequence: TGTGCCAGCAGTTTACGACCCTTAGGGTCCCACACTGAAGCTTTCTTT.

The genes are TRBV19 and TRBJ2-2; no firm D call. V lost 3 bases and J lost 9, with 17 bases in between. The CDR3 loop spans 15 amino acids. Germline CDR1 and CDR2: LNHDA and SQIVND (reference sequence). The CDR3: CASSIVGDTYRELFF. The CDR3 DNA reads as TGTGCCAGTAGTATCGTTGGGGATACCTACCGGGAGCTGTTTTTT.

This chain connects TRBV7-6 to TRBJ2-1, with D uncertain. Trimming stripped 0 bases from V and 4 bases from J, with 10 bases between. The CDR3 loop spans 15 amino acids. Germline V gives CDR1 SGHVS, CDR2 FNYEAQ. In DNA form, the CDR3 reads TGTGCCAGCAGCTTAGCTGATGGGCCTTACAATGAGCAGTTCTTC. Its translation: CASSLADGPYNEQFF.

The chain uses TRBV11-1 and TRBJ1-1; 11 positions match TRBD1. This CDR3 is built from 15 residues. Germline loops: CDR1 SGHAT, CDR2 FQDESV (reference sequence). V was clipped by 3 bases and J by 10 bases; unmatched bases: 10. Here the CDR3 DNA reads TGTGCCAGCAGCTTGGGCGGGACAGGGGGTTTTGGAGCTTTCTTT. It translates to CASSLGGTGGFGAFF.

This chain joins TRBV27 and TRBJ1-5, with 7 bases aligning to TRBD1. Looked up from germline, CDR1 is MNHEY and CDR2 is SMNVEV (reference sequence). This CDR3 has 13 residues. Losses at the gene ends were 3 bases for V and 11 bases for J; bases not matched to a gene: 7. CDR3 in amino acids: CASSFAGGVSQHF. The CDR3 nucleotides read TGTGCCAGCAGTTTTGCAGGGGGGGTGTCCCAGCATTTT.